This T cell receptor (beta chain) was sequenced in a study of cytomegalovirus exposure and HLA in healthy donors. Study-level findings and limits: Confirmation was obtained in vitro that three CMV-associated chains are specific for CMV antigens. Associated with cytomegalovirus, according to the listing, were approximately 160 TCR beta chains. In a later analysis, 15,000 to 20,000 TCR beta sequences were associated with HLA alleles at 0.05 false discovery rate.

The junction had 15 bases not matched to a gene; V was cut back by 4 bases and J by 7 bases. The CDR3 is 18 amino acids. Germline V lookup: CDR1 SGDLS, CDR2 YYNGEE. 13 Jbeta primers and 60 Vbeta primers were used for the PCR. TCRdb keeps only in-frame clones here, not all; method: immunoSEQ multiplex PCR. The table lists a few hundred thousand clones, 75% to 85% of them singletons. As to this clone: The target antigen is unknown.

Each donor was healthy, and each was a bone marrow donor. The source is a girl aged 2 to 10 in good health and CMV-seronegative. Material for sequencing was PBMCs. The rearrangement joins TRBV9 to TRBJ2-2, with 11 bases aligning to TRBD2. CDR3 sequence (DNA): TGTGCCAGCAGCCTGCCGTTTCTAGCGGGGGGCCTTAACGGGGAGCTGTTTTTT. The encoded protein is CASSLPFLAGGLNGELFF.